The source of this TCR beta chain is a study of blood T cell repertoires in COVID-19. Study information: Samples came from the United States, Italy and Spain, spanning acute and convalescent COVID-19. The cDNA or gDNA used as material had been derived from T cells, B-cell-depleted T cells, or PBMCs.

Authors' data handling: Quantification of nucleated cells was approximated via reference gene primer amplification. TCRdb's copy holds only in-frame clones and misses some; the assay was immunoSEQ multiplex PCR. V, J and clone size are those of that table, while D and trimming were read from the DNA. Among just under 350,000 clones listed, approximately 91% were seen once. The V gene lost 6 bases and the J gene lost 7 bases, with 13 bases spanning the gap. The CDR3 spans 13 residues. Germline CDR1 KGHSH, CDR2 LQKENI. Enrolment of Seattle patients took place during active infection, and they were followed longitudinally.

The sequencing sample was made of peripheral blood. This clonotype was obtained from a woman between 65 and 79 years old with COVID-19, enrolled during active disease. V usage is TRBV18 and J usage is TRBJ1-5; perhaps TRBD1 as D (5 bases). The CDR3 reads CASSPRVQQPQHF. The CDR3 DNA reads TGTGCCAGCTCCCCCAGGGTGCAGCAGCCCCAGCATTTT.